The next 8 T cell receptor beta chains were all read from a single sample in a study of monozygotic twins with inflammatory bowel disease. TCRdb processed the 5' RACE reads again and assigns one entry to each CDR3 protein, with no DNA. Its table lists 150,000 or so distinct CDR3 sequences. The sample taken for sequencing was blood. Source of these receptors: a human donor with ulcerative colitis or Crohn's disease, or a healthy co-twin of an affected twin (not recorded which).

The genes are TRBV25-1 and TRBJ2-7; no DNA is available, so the TRBD1 call from TCRdb remains unchecked. Germline CDR1 and CDR2: MGHDK and SYGVNS. The CDR3 loop spans 16 amino acids. CDR3 residues: CASSRERDSYSYEQYF.

This chain's CDR3 is CASTEDRSNYGYTF. This rearrangement joins TRBV7-2 to TRBJ1-2; TCRdb's D call of TRBD1 is untestable without DNA. Germline-derived CDR1 and CDR2 are SGHTA and FQGNSA. The CDR3 sequence is 14 residues long.

The rearrangement joins TRBV29-1 to TRBJ2-1; TCRdb selects TRBD2, and the lack of DNA leaves this call unchecked. This CDR3 spans 15 amino acids. The germline gives CDR1 SQVTM, CDR2 ANQGSEA. This CDR3 is CSVPAGSGRANEQFF.

The chain couples TRBV11-3 to TRBJ2-5. The CDR3 runs 13 residues. From germline, CDR1 is SGHNT and CDR2 YENEEA. CDR3 in amino acids: CASVKGSRKNQYF. Using reference TRBV11-3 and TRBJ2-5 for the parts outside the CDR3, the full variable domain is EAGVVQSPRYKIIEKKQPVAFWCNPISGHNTLYWYLQNLGQGPELLIRYENEEAVDDSQLPKDRFSAERLKGVDSTLKIQPAELGDSAVYLCASVKGSRKNQYFGPGTRLLVL.

The chain recombines TRBV6-2 or TRBV6-3 with TRBJ2-5. The CDR3 length is 11 residues. Germline CDR1 is MNHEY and CDR2 is SVGEGT. This CDR3 is CASGRQETQYF.

J is TRBJ2-7 and V is TRBV20-1. Germline V gene data show CDR1 as DFQATT and CDR2 as SNEGSKA (reference sequence). This CDR3 region has 11 residues. CDR3 loop: CSARSVSEQYF.

This chain uses TRBV29-1 with TRBJ1-1; the D call of TRBD1 rests on TCRdb alone, since no DNA is present to check it. CDR3 length: 11 amino acids. Germline-derived CDR1 and CDR2 are SQVTM and ANQGSEA. The CDR3 here is CSVKQGGEAFF.

This chain uses TRBV6-1 with TRBJ1-5. The CDR3 loop spans 15 amino acids. Germline CDR1 reads MNHNS; CDR2 reads SASEGT. Here the CDR3 reads CASSDNGHSNQPQHF.